This paragraph covers one T cell receptor (beta chain) sequence. Its target is not known. These data are taken from a study of T cell repertoires in cytomegalovirus infection. Looking at the study overall: HLA-B-restricted CMV epitopes that are well studied were used alongside recently identified HLA-C-restricted ones. Based on public TCR beta signatures, there were indications of CMV infection and of a matching HLA type. Study-level findings and limits: Frequencies of public TCR beta families were cumulated, and this identified carriers of CMV plus the relevant HLA. HLA-C-restricted CMV-specific TCR beta clonotypes prevailed in the ex vivo response.

Germline CDR1 reads ENHRY; CDR2 reads SYGVKD. J lost 2 bases, V lost 10 bases, and 5 bases had no gene match. The CDR3 covers 14 residues. In TCRdb, the reads were re-called with MiXCR into one record per CDR3 protein. The data contain 80,000 or so distinct CDR3 sequences, 35% to 50% of them singletons. Here the sequenced sample was CD8+ T cells from cultured PBMCs, taken from culture after CMV antigen stimulation. The genes are TRBV10-3 and TRBJ1-5; TRBD1 matches at 10 bases. The sequence derives from a human donor in good health (CMV status not recorded). Some clones in this sample may be carry-over from other donors' samples. DNA for the CDR3: TGTGCCACTCTCGGACAGGGGGGCAATCAGCCCCAGCATTTT. It translates to CATLGQGGNQPQHF.